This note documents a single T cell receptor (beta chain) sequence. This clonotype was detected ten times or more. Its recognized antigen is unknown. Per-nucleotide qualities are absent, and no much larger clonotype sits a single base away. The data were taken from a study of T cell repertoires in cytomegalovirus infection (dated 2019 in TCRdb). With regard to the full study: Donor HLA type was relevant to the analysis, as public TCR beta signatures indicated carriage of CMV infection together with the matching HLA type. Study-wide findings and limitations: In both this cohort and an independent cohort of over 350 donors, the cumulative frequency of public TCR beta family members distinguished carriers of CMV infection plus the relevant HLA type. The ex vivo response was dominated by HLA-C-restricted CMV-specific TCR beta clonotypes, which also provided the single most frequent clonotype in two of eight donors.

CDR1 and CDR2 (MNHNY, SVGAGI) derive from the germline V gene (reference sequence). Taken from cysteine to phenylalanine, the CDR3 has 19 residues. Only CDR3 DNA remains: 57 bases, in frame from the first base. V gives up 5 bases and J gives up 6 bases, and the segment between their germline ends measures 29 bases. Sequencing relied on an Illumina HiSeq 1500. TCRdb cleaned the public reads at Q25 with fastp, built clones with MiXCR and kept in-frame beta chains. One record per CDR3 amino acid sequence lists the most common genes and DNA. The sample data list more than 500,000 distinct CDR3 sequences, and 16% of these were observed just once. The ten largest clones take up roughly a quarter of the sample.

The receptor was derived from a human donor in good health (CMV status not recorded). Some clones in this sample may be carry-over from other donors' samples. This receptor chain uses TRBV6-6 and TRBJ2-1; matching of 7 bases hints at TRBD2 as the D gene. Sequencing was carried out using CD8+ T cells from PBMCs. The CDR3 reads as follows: CASSPRAGEGGYWGNEQFF. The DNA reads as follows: TGTGCCAGCAGTCCGCGGGCGGGGGAGGGGGGGTACTGGGGCAATGAGCAGTTCTTC.